This entry lists 7 T cell receptor beta chains sequenced from one sample in a study. MiXCR was run by TCRdb on the 5' RACE reads, yielding one entry per CDR3 protein. The sample has roughly 40,000 distinct CDR3 sequences; less than 35% are singletons. Input material: memory CD4+ T cells sorted from a lymph node. The subset: memory CD4+ T cells, CD4+CD45RO+CD25-. The receptors here all came from a female donor with breast cancer.

The chain recombines TRBV5-6 with TRBJ2-5; D is perhaps TRBD1 (5 bases). V dropped 1 base and J dropped 5 bases, with 12 bases sitting between them. The CDR3 is 14 residues long. The germline CDR1 and CDR2 sequences are SGHDT and YYEEEE. CDR3 coding DNA: TGTGCCAGCAGCTTGCACAGGAGCTCGGAGACCCAGTACTTC. Amino acid sequence: CASSLHRSSETQYF.

Only a few counts were recorded for this clonotype. The chain recombines TRBV5-1 with TRBJ2-1, with D maybe TRBD1 (5 bases). Germline V gene lookup returns CDR1 SGHRS and CDR2 YFSETQ. CDR3 length equals 17 residues. Trimming shortened V by 4 bases and J by 1 base, and 18 bases separated the two germline ends. Here the CDR3 reads CASSPAQGWDSYNEQFF. The CDR3 region has the DNA TGCGCCAGCAGCCCTGCCCAGGGTTGGGATTCCTACAATGAGCAGTTCTTC.

By sample share, this clonotype is medium-sized. The chain is built from TRBV7-2 and TRBJ2-3, with D unresolved. V gave up 6 bases and J gave up 2 bases, with 6 bases separating them. The germline V gene has CDR1 SGHTA and CDR2 FQGNSA. The CDR3 length is 12 residues. The CDR3 DNA reads as TGTGCCAGCAGACTAAACACAGATACGCAGTATTTT. Protein sequence: CASRLNTDTQYF.

This clonotype was observed a handful of times. The V gene is TRBV29-1, the J gene TRBJ2-7, with 12 nucleotides matching TRBD2. The CDR3 spans 14 residues. With V trimmed by 6 bases and J by 2 bases, 5 bases remained unmatched. CDR1 and CDR2 from the germline V gene are SQVTM and ANQGSEA. Here the CDR3 reads CSVRTSGDPYEQYF. CDR3 in DNA: TGCAGCGTCCGGACTAGCGGGGACCCCTACGAGCAGTACTTC.

The genes are TRBV18 and TRBJ2-7; D might be TRBD1 or TRBD2, each matching 5 bases. CDR3 length equals 13 residues. Germline CDR1 is KGHSH and CDR2 is LQKENI. The V and J ends lost 5 bases and 4 bases respectively, with 12 bases between them. CDR3 region: CASSDGREYEQYF. The CDR3, as DNA: TGTGCCAGCTCAGATGGCAGGGAGTACGAGCAGTACTTC.

This clonotype was found a few times. In DNA form, the CDR3 reads TGCAGCGTGGCCCAGGGAAGCTCTGGAAACACCATATATTTT. Translating gives CSVAQGSSGNTIYF. The rearrangement uses TRBV29-1 and TRBJ1-3; TRBD1 might be the D (5 bases). The CDR3 sequence is 14 residues long. Trimming stripped 6 bases from V and 0 bases from J, with 12 bases between. Germline V gene sequence: CDR1 SQVTM, CDR2 ANQGSEA.

This clonotype has a handful of counts. The chain is built from TRBV3-1 and TRBJ2-2; D possibly corresponds to TRBD1 (7 bases). Trimming left V 4 bases short and J 4 bases short, with 22 bases between. The CDR3 runs to 18 residues. The germline V gene has CDR1 LGHDT and CDR2 YNNKEL (reference sequence). In nucleotides, the CDR3 is TGTGCCAGCAGCCCGAGGGGGCCGACTAGAAGTAGCACCGGGGAGCTGTTTTTT. Its translation: CASSPRGPTRSSTGELFF.